What follows are 6 T cell receptor beta chains derived from one specimen sequenced in a study of long-term antiretroviral therapy in people with HIV. At the survey level, the v3.0 immunoSEQ assay was run. Clones were read by immunoSEQ multiplex PCR, and TCRdb kept only the in-frame ones, dropping some. The sample carries tens of thousands of clones, roughly 82% recorded once. This sample comprised unsorted PBMCs, obtained 0.3 years after starting antiretroviral therapy. The receptors were gathered from a man between 18 and 29 years old with HIV.

V usage is TRBV19 and J usage is TRBJ2-7; 8 nucleotides match TRBD1. The CDR3 has 14 residues. From germline, CDR1 is LNHDA and CDR2 SQIVND (reference sequence). Trimming removed 7 bases from V and 2 bases from J; junction bases left unmatched: 7. In nucleotides, the CDR3 is TGTGCCAGTACCGCCAACAGGGGGACCTACGAGCAGTACTTC. It specifies CASTANRGTYEQYF.

This sequence joins TRBV30 and TRBJ2-3; the match to TRBD2 covers 10 bases. The CDR3 is 15 residues long. Per germline, CDR1 GTSNPN and CDR2 SVGIG (reference sequence). V trimming: 3 bases; J trimming: 4 bases; junction bases outside the gene matches: 7. The CDR3 bases are TGTGCCTGGAGCTCAGCGGGGGGGCTGGCAGATACGCAGTATTTT. Translated, it gives CAWSSAGGLADTQYF.

This clone was seen just once. V and J are TRBV29-1 and TRBJ2-1; a weak D match, TRBD2 (6 bases). The V end was cut by 7 bases, the J end by 0 bases, with 13 bases between. Germline CDR1 and CDR2: SQVTM and ANQGSEA. This CDR3 has 14 amino acids. The CDR3 spells CSGRAFSSYNEQFF. CDR3 DNA: TGCAGCGGGAGGGCCTTTAGCTCCTACAATGAGCAGTTCTTC.

This clone came up once. The gene calls are TRBV2 and TRBJ2-3, with TRBD2 matching 7 bases. Germline V gene sequence: CDR1 SNHLY, CDR2 FYNNEI. The CDR3 is 15 amino acids. J gave up 0 bases and V 4 bases, and 4 bases lay outside the gene matches. The CDR3 reads CASSGQRGSTDTQYF. The CDR3 DNA reads TGTGCCAGCAGTGGCCAGCGGGGTAGCACAGATACGCAGTATTTT.

The V gene is TRBV10-1, the J gene TRBJ2-5; D is tentatively TRBD1 or TRBD2 (5 bases each). CDR1 is WNHNN and CDR2 is SYGVQD in the germline V gene (reference sequence). The CDR3 spans 13 residues. Trimming shortened V by 6 bases and J by 0 bases, and 8 bases separated the two germline ends. The CDR3, as DNA: TGCGCCAGCAGGGGGACCGACCAAGAGACCCAGTACTTC. Translating gives CASRGTDQETQYF.

The chain employs TRBV4-1 and TRBJ1-1, with D perhaps matching TRBD1 (5 bases). In germline, CDR1 is MGHRA, CDR2 YSYEKL. V gave up 3 bases and J gave up 5 bases, with 13 bases separating them. The CDR3 is 14 residues long. As DNA, the CDR3 is TGCGCCAGCAGCCAGGGGCCCGGCGGGACTGAAGCTTTCTTT. As protein: CASSQGPGGTEAFF.